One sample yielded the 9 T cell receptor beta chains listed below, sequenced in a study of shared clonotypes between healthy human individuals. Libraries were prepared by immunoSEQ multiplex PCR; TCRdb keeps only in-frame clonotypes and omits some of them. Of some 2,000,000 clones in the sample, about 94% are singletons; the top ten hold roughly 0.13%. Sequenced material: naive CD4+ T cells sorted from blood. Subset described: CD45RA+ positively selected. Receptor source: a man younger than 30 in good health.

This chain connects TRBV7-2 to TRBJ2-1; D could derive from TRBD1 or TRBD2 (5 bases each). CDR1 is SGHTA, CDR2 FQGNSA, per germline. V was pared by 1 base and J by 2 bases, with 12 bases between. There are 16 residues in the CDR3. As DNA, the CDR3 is TGTGCCAGCAGCTTAGTCCCCCAGGGACCCTACAATGAGCAGTTCTTC. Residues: CASSLVPQGPYNEQFF.

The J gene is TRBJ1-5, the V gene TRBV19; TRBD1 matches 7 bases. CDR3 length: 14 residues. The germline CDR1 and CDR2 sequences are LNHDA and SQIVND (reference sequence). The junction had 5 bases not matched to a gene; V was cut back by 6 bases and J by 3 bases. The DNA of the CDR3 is TGTGCCAGTAGCCAGGGGGTCCCCAATCAGCCCCAGCATTTT. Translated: CASSQGVPNQPQHF.

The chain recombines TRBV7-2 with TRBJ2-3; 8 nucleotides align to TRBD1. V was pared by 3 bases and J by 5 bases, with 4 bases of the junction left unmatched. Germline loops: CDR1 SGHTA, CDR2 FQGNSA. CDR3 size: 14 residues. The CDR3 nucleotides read TGTGCCAGCAGCTTGGACAGGGAAAGAGATACGCAGTATTTT. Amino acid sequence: CASSLDRERDTQYF.

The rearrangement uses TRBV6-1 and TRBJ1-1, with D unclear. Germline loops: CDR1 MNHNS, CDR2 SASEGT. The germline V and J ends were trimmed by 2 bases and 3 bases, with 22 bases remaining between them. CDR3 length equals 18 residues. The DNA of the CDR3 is TGTGCCAGCAGTGAAATTATAGATCTCTTCAACGGGGACACTGAAGCTTTCTTT. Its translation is CASSEIIDLFNGDTEAFF.

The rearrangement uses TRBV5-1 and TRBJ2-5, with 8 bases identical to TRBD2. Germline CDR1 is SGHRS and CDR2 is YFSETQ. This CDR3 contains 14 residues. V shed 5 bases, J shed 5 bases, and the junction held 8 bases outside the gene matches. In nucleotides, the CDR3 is TGCGCCAGCAGGGCCGGGACTAGTTTTGAGACCCAGTACTTC. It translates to CASRAGTSFETQYF.

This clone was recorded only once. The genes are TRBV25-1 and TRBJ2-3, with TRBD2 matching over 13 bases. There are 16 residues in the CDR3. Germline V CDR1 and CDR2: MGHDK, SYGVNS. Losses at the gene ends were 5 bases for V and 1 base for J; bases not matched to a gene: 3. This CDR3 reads CASSRGLAGGTDTQYF. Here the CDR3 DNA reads TGTGCCAGCAGTCGAGGACTAGCGGGGGGCACAGATACGCAGTATTTT.

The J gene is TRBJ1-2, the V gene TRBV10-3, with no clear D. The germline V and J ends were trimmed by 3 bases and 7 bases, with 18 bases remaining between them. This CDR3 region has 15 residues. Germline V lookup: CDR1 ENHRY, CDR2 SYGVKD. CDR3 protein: CAISDTLSEQFGYTF. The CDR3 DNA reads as TGTGCCATCAGTGATACTTTATCTGAGCAGTTTGGCTACACCTTC.

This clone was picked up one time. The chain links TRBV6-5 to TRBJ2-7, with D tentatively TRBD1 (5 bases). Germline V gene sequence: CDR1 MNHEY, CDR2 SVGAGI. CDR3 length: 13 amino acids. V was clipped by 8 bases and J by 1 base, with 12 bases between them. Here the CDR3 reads CASGRAASYEQYF. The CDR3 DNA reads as TGTGCCAGCGGCAGGGCAGCTTCCTACGAGCAGTACTTC.

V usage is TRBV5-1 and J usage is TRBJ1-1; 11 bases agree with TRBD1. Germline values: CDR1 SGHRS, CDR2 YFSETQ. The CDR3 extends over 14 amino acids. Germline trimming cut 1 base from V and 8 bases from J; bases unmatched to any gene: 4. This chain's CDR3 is CASSLRDRGAEAFF. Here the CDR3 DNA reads TGCGCCAGCAGCTTGAGGGACAGGGGGGCCGAAGCTTTCTTT.